The T cell receptor beta chain described here comes from a study of cytomegalovirus exposure and HLA in healthy donors. As to this clone: The antigen remains undetermined.

Regarding the study as a whole: Across donors, most TCRs were seen rarely, yet some public ones were widespread.

Sampled while nominally healthy, donors likely had unrecorded immune exposures. PCR was performed using 60 Vbeta and 13 Jbeta primers. Produced via immunoSEQ multiplex PCR; TCRdb's table is partial and in-frame only. The sample yields roughly 100,000 clones, over 60% seen once. Germline lookup yields CDR1 SGDLS and CDR2 YYNGEE. Trimming removed 0 bases from V and 2 bases from J; junction bases left unmatched: 10. CDR3 length: 18 amino acids. This rearrangement joins TRBV9 to TRBJ2-3; 9 bases are a match to TRBD2. What was sequenced was PBMCs. The clonotype originates from a male donor in good health and CMV-seropositive. CDR3 in DNA: TGTGCCAGCAGCGTAGGTCCTAGCGGGGCATCCCTCACAGATACGCAGTATTTT. Amino acid sequence: CASSVGPSGASLTDTQYF.